The 26 T cell receptor beta chains reported below all come from one sample, sequenced in a study of beta chain features in type 1 diabetes. Expressed TCRB transcripts got sequenced, as all isolated RNA was reverse transcribed. Libraries were prepared by immunoSEQ multiplex PCR; TCRdb keeps only in-frame clonotypes and omits some of them. This sample has some 150,000 clones, with around 9.3% found just once. Sequenced: naive CD4+ T cells from blood. These TCRs come from a man in his late teens or twenties in good health.

The chain employs TRBV5-1 and TRBJ2-3, with 14 bases identical to TRBD2. Looked up from germline, CDR1 is SGHRS and CDR2 is YFSETQ. V was clipped by 4 bases and J by 4 bases; unmatched bases: 2. CDR3 length: 15 residues. In DNA, the CDR3 is TGCGCCAGCAGCGGACTAGCGGGAGGTCCAGATACGCAGTATTTT. This encodes CASSGLAGGPDTQYF.

Turning to this clone: The junction shows a germline mismatch at one end, possibly a read error. The chain links TRBV4-2 to TRBJ1-5; D is perhaps TRBD1 (5 bases). Germline assignment: CDR1 LGHNA and CDR2 YNFKEQ. The CDR3 is 15 amino acids. The CDR3 loop is CASSQDYRGNRPQHF. DNA of the CDR3: TGTGCCAGCAGCCAAGATTACCGGGGGAATCGGCCCCAGCATTTT.

The CDR3 sequence is CASSPDKTTNEKLFF. CDR3 coding DNA: TGCGCCAGCAGCCCGGACAAGACAACTAATGAAAAACTGTTTTTT. This rearrangement joins TRBV5-1 to TRBJ1-4; tentative D call: TRBD1 (5 bases). The germline V and J ends were trimmed by 4 bases and 0 bases, with 10 bases remaining between them. Germline V lookup: CDR1 SGHRS, CDR2 YFSETQ. The CDR3 loop spans 15 amino acids.

This clone was detected a few times. The rearrangement links TRBV11-2 to TRBJ2-1; the match to TRBD2 covers 8 bases. Per germline, CDR1 SGHAT and CDR2 FQNNGV. Trimming at V came to 2 bases and at J to 2 bases, leaving 5 bases not matched to a gene. The CDR3 length is 16 residues. For the CDR3, the DNA is TGTGCCAGCAGCTTACTCGGGGGGGGGACCTACAATGAGCAGTTCTTC. Protein product: CASSLLGGGTYNEQFF.

This clone was recorded a few times. The rearrangement joins TRBV19 to TRBJ2-7; 13 bases agree with TRBD2. The CDR3 is 17 residues long. V lost 3 bases to trimming and J lost 0 bases; unmatched junction nucleotides: 5. Germline CDR1 LNHDA, CDR2 SQIVND (reference sequence). This chain's CDR3 is CASSMGLAGPYSYEQYF. In nucleotides, the CDR3 is TGTGCCAGTAGTATGGGACTAGCGGGGCCTTACTCCTACGAGCAGTACTTC.

The chain links TRBV5-5 to TRBJ2-5; a weak D match, TRBD1 (7 bases). Germline V lookup: CDR1 SGHKS, CDR2 YYEKEE (reference sequence). The CDR3 spans 16 residues. Trimming removed 0 bases from V and 1 base from J, with 13 bases in between. Here the CDR3 DNA reads TGTGCCAGCAGCTTGGCAGGGGGACTCTTCCAAGAGACCCAGTACTTC. This sequence encodes CASSLAGGLFQETQYF.

This clone has just a few counts. The gene calls are TRBV28 and TRBJ2-3; TRBD2 matches at 9 bases. The trim removed 7 bases at V and 3 bases at J, leaving 5 bases unmatched. CDR1 and CDR2 from the germline V gene are MDHEN and SYDVKM. This CDR3 spans 14 amino acids. The CDR3 is CASKVAGETDTQYF. The CDR3 nucleotides read TGTGCCAGCAAGGTAGCGGGGGAAACAGATACGCAGTATTTT.

This clone came up many times. The chain links TRBV9 to TRBJ2-7; 9 bases are a match to TRBD1. The CDR3 sequence is 14 residues long. Trimming took 3 bases from V and 4 from J; bases not matched to a gene: 5. Germline loops: CDR1 SGDLS, CDR2 YYNGEE. The CDR3 region is CASSGTGGAYEQYF. The CDR3 nucleotides are TGTGCCAGCAGCGGCACAGGGGGCGCATACGAGCAGTACTTC.

This clone was counted between two and nine times. The chain combines TRBV28 with TRBJ1-2, with D possibly matching TRBD1 (6 bases). This CDR3 is 14 amino acids long. From germline, CDR1 is MDHEN and CDR2 SYDVKM. The V gene lost 2 bases and the J gene lost 8 bases, with 15 bases spanning the gap. In DNA, the CDR3 is TGTGCCAGCAGTTTAACGGGACACCAGACGGGCTACACCTTC. Encoded protein: CASSLTGHQTGYTF.

The chain has TRBV6-5 and TRBJ1-5; D call uncertain. The CDR3 covers 12 residues. Trimming shortened V by 8 bases and J by 1 base, and 6 bases separated the two germline ends. Germline assignment: CDR1 MNHEY and CDR2 SVGAGI. The CDR3 bases are TGTGCCAGCGGAGTGAGCAATCAGCCCCAGCATTTT. It codes for CASGVSNQPQHF.

The chain recombines TRBV7-2 with TRBJ1-2, with D possibly TRBD1 on 5 matching bases. V lost 3 bases and J lost 2, with 13 bases in between. Looked up from germline, CDR1 is SGHTA and CDR2 is FQGNSA. This CDR3 contains 15 residues. Here the CDR3 DNA reads TGTGCCAGCAGCTTGGGGCAGGGCATGAACTATGGCTACACCTTC. This translates into CASSLGQGMNYGYTF. Full variable domain (missing parts from reference TRBV7-2 and TRBJ1-2): GAGVSQSPSNKVTEKGKDVELRCDPISGHTALYWYRQSLGQGLEFLIYFQGNSAPDKSGLPSDRFSAERTGGSVSTLTIQRTQQEDSAVYLCASSLGQGMNYGYTFGSGTRLTVV.

This clone was observed a few times. The V and J genes are TRBV9 and TRBJ2-7; tentatively, D is TRBD2 (5 bases). In germline, CDR1 is SGDLS, CDR2 YYNGEE. This CDR3 region has 14 residues. V was pared by 3 bases and J by 2 bases, with 12 bases between. DNA for the CDR3: TGTGCCAGCAGCGGCCGTTCTAGCCCCTACGAGCAGTACTTC. Translated: CASSGRSSPYEQYF.

This clone was counted between two and nine times. The chain carries TRBV27 and TRBJ2-2; TRBD2 aligns across 9 bases. This CDR3 is built from 14 residues. In germline, CDR1 is MNHEY, CDR2 SMNVEV (reference sequence). Trimming removed 7 bases from V and 7 bases from J; junction bases left unmatched: 7. The CDR3 DNA reads TGTGCCAGCACTGCGGGGGGGCTTGACGGGGAGCTGTTTTTT. Its translation is CASTAGGLDGELFF.

The V call is TRBV28, the J call TRBJ2-3; TRBD2 is a possible D gene (5 bases). Germline CDR1 reads MDHEN; CDR2 reads SYDVKM. The CDR3 contains 17 residues. The ends were cut back, 3 bases at V and 5 bases at J, with 21 bases in the middle. In DNA, the CDR3 is TGTGCCAGCAGTTTCCCGGGGTGGCAAAAAGGCGGAGATACGCAGTATTTT. Translated: CASSFPGWQKGGDTQYF.

This clone has only a few counts. The chain employs TRBV2 and TRBJ2-5; TRBD1 might be the D (5 bases). V was trimmed by 5 bases and J by 2 bases, leaving 9 bases between them. Germline CDR1 SNHLY, CDR2 FYNNEI. The length of the CDR3 is 13 residues. Here the CDR3 reads CASSKQAQETQYF. CDR3 bases: TGTGCCAGCAGTAAACAGGCACAAGAGACCCAGTACTTC.

The gene calls are TRBV4-1 and TRBJ2-5, with D tentatively TRBD2 (5 bases). CDR1 and CDR2 (germline): MGHRA, YSYEKL. The CDR3 consists of 15 residues. Trimming stripped 0 bases from V and 4 bases from J, with 12 bases between. CDR3 DNA sequence: TGCGCCAGCAGCCAAGAGGCTAGCTTCCCAGAGACCCAGTACTTC. This translates into CASSQEASFPETQYF.

This clone turned up a few times. The CDR3 DNA follows: TGTGCCAGCTCACCACAGACAGGGGCGCGCGCAATCACTAGCCAGCATTTT. Its protein is CASSPQTGARAITSQHF. This chain links TRBV18 with TRBJ1-5; the match to TRBD1 covers 8 bases. From germline, CDR1 is KGHSH and CDR2 LQKENI. This CDR3 has 17 residues. The V gene end was trimmed by 1 base and the J gene end by 12 bases; junction bases not matched to a gene: 17.

DNA of the CDR3: TGTGCCAGCAGCAGGCTAGCGGGGGTCTCCTACGAGCAGTACTTC. As protein: CASSRLAGVSYEQYF. J is TRBJ2-7 and V is TRBV7-2; 10 bases are shared with TRBD2. The germline V gene encodes CDR1 SGHTA and CDR2 FQGNSA. Losses at the gene ends were 5 bases for V and 0 bases for J; bases not matched to a gene: 4. The CDR3 spans 15 residues.

The chain joins TRBV5-6 to TRBJ2-5; 9 bases map to TRBD1. Unmatched junction bases numbered 9, after V lost 1 base and J lost 5 bases. Germline V gene data show CDR1 as SGHDT and CDR2 as YYEEEE. The CDR3 has 16 amino acids. The CDR3, as DNA: TGTGCCAGCAGCTTGTCACAGGGGGCAGTTTGGGAGACCCAGTACTTC. It is translated as CASSLSQGAVWETQYF.

The chain links TRBV29-1 to TRBJ2-5; 8 bases are a match to TRBD1. V dropped 6 bases and J dropped 5; count of bases not matched to a gene: 8. The CDR3 extends over 13 amino acids. Germline-derived CDR1 and CDR2 are SQVTM and ANQGSEA. The CDR3 is CSVFQGARETQYF. The CDR3, as DNA: TGCAGCGTATTCCAGGGGGCGCGGGAGACCCAGTACTTC.

This clone was counted between two and nine times. The chain employs TRBV6-6 and TRBJ1-2; D unresolved. V lost 7 bases and J lost 4, with 22 bases in between. In germline, CDR1 is MNHNY, CDR2 SVGAGI (reference sequence). There are 16 residues in the CDR3. In DNA form, the CDR3 reads TGTGCCAGCACCACGGACTCGGCGGGCGCCCTCTATGGCTACACCTTC. The encoded protein is CASTTDSAGALYGYTF.

This clone has just a few counts. The chain employs TRBV4-3 and TRBJ2-2, with unresolved D. Looked up from germline, CDR1 is LGHNA and CDR2 is YSLEER. The CDR3 consists of 14 residues. Trimming removed 4 bases at V and 4 bases at J, with 10 bases between. The CDR3 loop reads CASSPYRSTGELFF. The CDR3 DNA is TGCGCCAGCAGCCCATATAGAAGCACCGGGGAGCTGTTTTTT.

This clone was counted between two and nine times. This sequence joins TRBV4-3 and TRBJ2-1; 9 nucleotides line up with TRBD2. V lost 0 bases to trimming and J lost 4 bases; unmatched junction nucleotides: 7. This CDR3 is 17 amino acids long. Germline values: CDR1 LGHNA, CDR2 YSLEER. CDR3 in amino acids: CASSQEGRLAGYNEQFF. The CDR3 nucleotides read TGCGCCAGCAGCCAAGAGGGGCGGCTAGCGGGGTACAATGAGCAGTTCTTC.

V usage is TRBV19 and J usage is TRBJ2-7, with 8 bases aligning to TRBD1. J was trimmed by 6 bases and V by 3 bases; bases with no gene match: 4. The germline gives CDR1 LNHDA, CDR2 SQIVND (reference sequence). This CDR3 is 13 amino acids long. The CDR3: CASSIRQGSEQYF. CDR3 sequence (DNA): TGTGCCAGTAGTATTAGACAGGGGAGCGAGCAGTACTTC.

This clone has only a few counts. The chain couples TRBV20-1 to TRBJ2-3; D gene uncertain. V lost 6 bases and J 6 bases, leaving 7 bases between the germline ends. Germline values: CDR1 DFQATT, CDR2 SNEGSKA (reference sequence). The CDR3 length is 10 residues. CDR3 sequence: CSAPRDTQYF. The DNA for the CDR3 is TGCAGTGCCCCTAGGGATACGCAGTATTTT.

This clone was seen only a few times. Other DNA sequences within the sample encode an identical CDR3. CDR3 DNA sequence: TGTGCCAGCAGCTCCGGGACAGGAACCTACGAGCAGTACTTC. Translated: CASSSGTGTYEQYF. The chain couples TRBV7-2 to TRBJ2-7; 8 bases line up with TRBD1. The trim removed 4 bases at V and 2 bases at J, leaving 4 bases unmatched. Per the germline V gene, CDR1 is SGHTA and CDR2 is FQGNSA. The CDR3 extends over 14 amino acids.